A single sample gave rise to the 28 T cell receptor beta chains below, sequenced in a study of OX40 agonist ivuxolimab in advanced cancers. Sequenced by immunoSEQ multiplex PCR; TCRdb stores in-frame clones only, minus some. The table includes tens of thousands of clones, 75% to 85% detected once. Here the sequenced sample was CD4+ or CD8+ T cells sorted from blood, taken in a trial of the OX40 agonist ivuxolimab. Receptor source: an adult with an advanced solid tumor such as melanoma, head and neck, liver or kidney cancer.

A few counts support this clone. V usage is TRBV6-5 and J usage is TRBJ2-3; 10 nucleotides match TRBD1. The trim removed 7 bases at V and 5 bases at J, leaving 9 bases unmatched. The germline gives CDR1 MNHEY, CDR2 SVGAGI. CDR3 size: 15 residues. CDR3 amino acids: CASTPPGQGQDTQYF. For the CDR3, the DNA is TGTGCCAGCACCCCGCCGGGACAGGGGCAAGATACGCAGTATTTT.

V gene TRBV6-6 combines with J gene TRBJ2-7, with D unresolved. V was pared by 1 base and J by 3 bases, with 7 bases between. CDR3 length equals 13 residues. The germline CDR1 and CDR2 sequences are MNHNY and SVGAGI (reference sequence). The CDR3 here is CASSYLLGYEQYF. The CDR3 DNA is TGTGCCAGCAGTTACTTATTGGGCTACGAGCAGTACTTC.

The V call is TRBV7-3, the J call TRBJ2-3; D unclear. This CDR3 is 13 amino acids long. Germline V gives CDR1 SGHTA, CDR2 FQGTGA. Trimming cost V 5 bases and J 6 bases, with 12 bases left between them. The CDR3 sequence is CASSAERRDTQYF. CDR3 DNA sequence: TGTGCCAGCAGCGCCGAGCGCAGGGATACGCAGTATTTT.

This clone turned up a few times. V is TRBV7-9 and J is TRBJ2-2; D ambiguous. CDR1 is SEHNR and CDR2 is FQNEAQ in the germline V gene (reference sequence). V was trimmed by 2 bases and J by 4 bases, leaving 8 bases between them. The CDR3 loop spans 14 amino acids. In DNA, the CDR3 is TGTGCCAGCAGCTTATCTGTCTCCACCGGGGAGCTGTTTTTT. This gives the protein CASSLSVSTGELFF.

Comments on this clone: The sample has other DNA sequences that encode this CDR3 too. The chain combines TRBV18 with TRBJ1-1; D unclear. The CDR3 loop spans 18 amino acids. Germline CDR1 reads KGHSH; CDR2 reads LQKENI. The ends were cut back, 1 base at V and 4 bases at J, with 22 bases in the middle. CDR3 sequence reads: CASSPQPLGGGGFTEAFF. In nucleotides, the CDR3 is TGTGCCAGCTCACCACAGCCTCTGGGAGGAGGAGGGTTCACTGAAGCTTTCTTT.

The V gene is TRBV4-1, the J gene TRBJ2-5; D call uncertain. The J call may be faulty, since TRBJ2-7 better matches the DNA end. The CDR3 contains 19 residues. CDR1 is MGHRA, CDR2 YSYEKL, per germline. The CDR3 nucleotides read TGCGCCAGCAGCCAAGGATGGCAGCTCCCCAAAGGCCTTTCCTACGAGCAGTACTTC. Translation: CASSQGWQLPKGLSYEQYF.

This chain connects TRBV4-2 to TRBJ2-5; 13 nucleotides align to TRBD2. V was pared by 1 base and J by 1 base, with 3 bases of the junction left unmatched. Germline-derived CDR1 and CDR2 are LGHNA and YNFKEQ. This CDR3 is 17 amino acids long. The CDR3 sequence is CASSQGTSGGVQETQYF. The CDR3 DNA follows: TGTGCCAGCAGCCAAGGGACTAGCGGGGGAGTCCAAGAGACCCAGTACTTC.

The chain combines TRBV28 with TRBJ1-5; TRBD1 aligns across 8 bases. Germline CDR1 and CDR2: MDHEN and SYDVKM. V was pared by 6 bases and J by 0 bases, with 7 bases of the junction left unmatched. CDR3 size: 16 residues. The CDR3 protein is CASRRTGLNSNQPQHF. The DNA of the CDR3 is TGTGCCAGCAGACGGACAGGGCTAAATAGCAATCAGCCCCAGCATTTT.

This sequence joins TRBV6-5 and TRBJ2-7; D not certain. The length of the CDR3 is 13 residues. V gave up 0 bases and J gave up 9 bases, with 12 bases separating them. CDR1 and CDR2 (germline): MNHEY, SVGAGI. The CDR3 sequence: CASSYSTSGGQYF. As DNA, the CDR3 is TGTGCCAGCAGTTACTCGACTTCGGGTGGGCAGTACTTC.

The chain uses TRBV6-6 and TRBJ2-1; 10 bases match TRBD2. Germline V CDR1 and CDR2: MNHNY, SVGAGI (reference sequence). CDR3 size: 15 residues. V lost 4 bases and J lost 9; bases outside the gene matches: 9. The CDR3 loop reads CASSSSSGSVGEQFF. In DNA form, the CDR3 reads TGTGCCAGCAGTTCGTCTAGCGGGAGTGTGGGTGAGCAGTTCTTC.

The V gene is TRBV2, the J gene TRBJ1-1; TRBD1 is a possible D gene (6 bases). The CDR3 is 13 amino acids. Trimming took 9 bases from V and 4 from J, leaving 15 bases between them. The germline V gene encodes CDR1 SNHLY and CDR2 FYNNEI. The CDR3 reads CARNREVSTEAFF. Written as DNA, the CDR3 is TGTGCCAGAAACAGGGAGGTGAGCACTGAAGCTTTCTTT.

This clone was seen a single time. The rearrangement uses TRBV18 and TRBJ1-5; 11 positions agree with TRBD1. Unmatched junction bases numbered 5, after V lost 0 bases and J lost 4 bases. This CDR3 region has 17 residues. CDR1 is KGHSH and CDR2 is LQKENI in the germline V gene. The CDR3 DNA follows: TGTGCCAGCTCACCACCGGGACAGGGGGGGAAAAATCAGCCCCAGCATTTT. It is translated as CASSPPGQGGKNQPQHF.

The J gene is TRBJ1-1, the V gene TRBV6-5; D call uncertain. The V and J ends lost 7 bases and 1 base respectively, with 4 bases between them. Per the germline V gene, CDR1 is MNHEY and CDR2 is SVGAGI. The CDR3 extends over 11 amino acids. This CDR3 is CASKRNTEAFF. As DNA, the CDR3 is TGTGCCAGCAAGAGGAACACTGAAGCTTTCTTT.

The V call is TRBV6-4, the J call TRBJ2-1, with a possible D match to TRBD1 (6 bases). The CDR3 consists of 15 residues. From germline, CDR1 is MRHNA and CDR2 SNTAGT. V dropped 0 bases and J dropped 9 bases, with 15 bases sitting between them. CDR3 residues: CASSDSGQGPGEQFF. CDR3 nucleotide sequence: TGTGCCAGCAGTGACTCTGGGCAGGGGCCCGGTGAGCAGTTCTTC.

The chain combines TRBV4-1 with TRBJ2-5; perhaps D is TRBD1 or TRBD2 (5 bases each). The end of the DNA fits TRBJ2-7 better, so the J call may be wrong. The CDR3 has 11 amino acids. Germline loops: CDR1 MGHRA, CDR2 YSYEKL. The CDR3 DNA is TGCGCCAGCGGGACCTTCTACGAGCAGTACTTC. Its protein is CASGTFYEQYF.

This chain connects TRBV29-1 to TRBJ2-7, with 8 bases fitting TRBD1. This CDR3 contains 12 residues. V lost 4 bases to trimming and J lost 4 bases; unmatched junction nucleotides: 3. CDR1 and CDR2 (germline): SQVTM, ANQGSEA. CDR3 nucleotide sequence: TGCAGCGTTGGGACAGGGCAATACGAGCAGTACTTC. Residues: CSVGTGQYEQYF.

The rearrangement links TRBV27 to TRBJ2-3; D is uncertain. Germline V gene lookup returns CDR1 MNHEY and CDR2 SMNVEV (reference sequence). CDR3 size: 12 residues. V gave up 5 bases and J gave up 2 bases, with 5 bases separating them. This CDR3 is CASSPYTDTQYF. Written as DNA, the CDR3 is TGTGCCAGCAGTCCCTACACAGATACGCAGTATTTT.

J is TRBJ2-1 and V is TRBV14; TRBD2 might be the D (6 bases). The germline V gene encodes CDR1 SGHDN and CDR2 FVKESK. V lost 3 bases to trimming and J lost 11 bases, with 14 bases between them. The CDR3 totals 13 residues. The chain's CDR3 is CASSQVTRAKQFF. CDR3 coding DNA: TGTGCCAGCAGCCAGGTGACTAGGGCTAAGCAGTTCTTC.

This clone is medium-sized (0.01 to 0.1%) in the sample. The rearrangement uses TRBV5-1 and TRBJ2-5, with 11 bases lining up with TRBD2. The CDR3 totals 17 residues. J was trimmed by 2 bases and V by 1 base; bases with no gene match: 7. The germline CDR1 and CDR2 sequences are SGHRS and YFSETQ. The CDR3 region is CASSLSLAGGSQETQYF. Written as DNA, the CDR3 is TGCGCCAGCAGCTTGAGCCTAGCGGGGGGATCTCAAGAGACCCAGTACTTC.

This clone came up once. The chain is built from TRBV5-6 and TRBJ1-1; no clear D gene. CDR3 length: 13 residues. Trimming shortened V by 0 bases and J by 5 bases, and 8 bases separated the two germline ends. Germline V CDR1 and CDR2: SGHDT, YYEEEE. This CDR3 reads CASSLGMGTEAFF. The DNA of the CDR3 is TGTGCCAGCAGCTTGGGGATGGGAACTGAAGCTTTCTTT.

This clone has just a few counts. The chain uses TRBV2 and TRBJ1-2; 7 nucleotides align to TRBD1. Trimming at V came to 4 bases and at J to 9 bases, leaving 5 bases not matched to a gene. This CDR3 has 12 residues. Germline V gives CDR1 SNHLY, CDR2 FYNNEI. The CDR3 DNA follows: TGTGCCAGCAGTGGAGGGGGCGGAAGCTACACCTTC. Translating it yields CASSGGGGSYTF.

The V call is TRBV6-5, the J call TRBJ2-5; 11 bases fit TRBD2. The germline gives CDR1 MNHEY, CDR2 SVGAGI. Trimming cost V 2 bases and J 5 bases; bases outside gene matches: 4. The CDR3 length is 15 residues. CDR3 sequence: CASSYGSGRVETQYF. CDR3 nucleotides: TGTGCCAGCAGTTACGGTAGCGGGAGGGTGGAGACCCAGTACTTC.

CDR3: CASSRGLAGGPQDTQYF. As DNA, the CDR3 is TGCGCCAGCAGCCGAGGACTAGCGGGGGGGCCTCAAGATACGCAGTATTTT. The rearrangement uses TRBV5-1 and TRBJ2-3, with 15 bases that match TRBD2. This CDR3 spans 17 amino acids. Germline assignment: CDR1 SGHRS and CDR2 YFSETQ. Unmatched junction bases numbered 8, after V lost 4 bases and J lost 5 bases.

In nucleotides, the CDR3 is TGTGCCAGCAGCCCCCCTTCCACAGATACGCAGTATTTT. Its translation: CASSPPSTDTQYF. The V call is TRBV11-2, the J call TRBJ2-3; D unclear. Per germline, CDR1 SGHAT and CDR2 FQNNGV. Trimming removed 5 bases at V and 2 bases at J, with 8 bases between. The CDR3 is 13 residues long.

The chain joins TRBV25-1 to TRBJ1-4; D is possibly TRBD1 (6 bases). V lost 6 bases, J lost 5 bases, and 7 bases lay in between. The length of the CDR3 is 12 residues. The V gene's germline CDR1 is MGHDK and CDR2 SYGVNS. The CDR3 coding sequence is TGTGCCAGCAGACAGGGAAATGAAAAACTGTTTTTT. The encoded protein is CASRQGNEKLFF.

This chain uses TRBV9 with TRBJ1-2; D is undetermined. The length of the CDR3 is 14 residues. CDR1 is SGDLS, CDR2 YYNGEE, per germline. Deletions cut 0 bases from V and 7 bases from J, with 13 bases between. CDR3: CASSVDLGRAGYTF. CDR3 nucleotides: TGTGCCAGCAGCGTAGATTTGGGCCGCGCTGGCTACACCTTC.

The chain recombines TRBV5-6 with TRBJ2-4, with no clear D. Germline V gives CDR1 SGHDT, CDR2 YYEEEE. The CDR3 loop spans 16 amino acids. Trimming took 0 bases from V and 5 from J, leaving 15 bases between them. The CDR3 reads CASSLDLGRFENIQYF. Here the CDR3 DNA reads TGTGCCAGCAGCTTGGATTTAGGAAGGTTTGAAAACATTCAGTACTTC.

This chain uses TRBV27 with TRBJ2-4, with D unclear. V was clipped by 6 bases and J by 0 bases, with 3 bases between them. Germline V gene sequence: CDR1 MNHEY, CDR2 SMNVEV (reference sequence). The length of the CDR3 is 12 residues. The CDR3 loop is CASRLAKNIQYF. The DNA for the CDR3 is TGTGCCAGCAGGCTAGCCAAAAACATTCAGTACTTC.